This T cell receptor beta chain was sequenced for a study of T cells after yellow fever vaccination. This clonotype was detected ten times or more. It was through 5'RACE template switching that TCR cDNA was made, with a universal primer site and UMIs added. TCRdb itself ran the 5' RACE reads through MiXCR, one entry per CDR3 protein. The sample has roughly 310,000 distinct CDR3 sequences, about 9.5% seen once; the top ten hold around 17%. This TCR was sampled from a man younger than 30 who received the YFV17D yellow fever vaccine. The sequences come from PBMCs, collected on the day of the first yellow fever vaccination.

The CDR3: CASSLSYEQYF. The CDR3 bases are TGTGCCAGCAGCTTAAGCTACGAGCAGTACTTC. The rearrangement uses TRBV7-9 and TRBJ2-7; D gene unclear. The CDR3 has 11 amino acids. CDR1 is SEHNR, CDR2 FQNEAQ, per germline (reference sequence). Trimming stripped 2 bases from V and 3 bases from J, with 2 bases between.